The rows below give T cell receptor beta chains drawn from one sample of a study of beta chain features in type 1 diabetes. Profiled with immunoSEQ multiplex PCR; TCRdb holds only in-frame clones, not every one. The repertoire holds 130,000 to 150,000 clones, about 7% seen once, with more than 1.1% in the top ten. The specimen was central memory CD4+ T cells from blood. Receptors were obtained from a woman in her thirties in good health. Both conserved end residues are part of each CDR3. A D gene is named only where the DNA matches it firmly. Expanded clones get a size class; other rows say once, few or many, or leave the size out.

CDR3	DNA	V	J	length	D	size
CSVNRGIRSEAFF	TGCAGCGTTAACAGGGGCATTAGGTCTGAAGCTTTCTTT	TRBV29-1	TRBJ1-1	13	TRBD1	few
CASSLRATGYNEQFF	TGTGCCAGCAGCTTACGAGCGACGGGGTACAATGAGCAGTTCTTC	TRBV7-3	TRBJ2-1	15	-	-
CASSLQIGGSPLHF	TGTGCCAGCAGCCTCCAAATCGGGGGTTCACCCCTCCACTTT	TRBV6-6	TRBJ1-6	14	-	-
CASSSGQGLHGYTF	TGTGCCAGCAGTTCTGGACAGGGTTTACACGGCTACACCTTC	TRBV28	TRBJ1-2	14	TRBD1	few
CASRSVAGTNTGELFF	TGCGCCAGCAGAAGCGTAGCGGGTACGAACACCGGGGAGCTGTTTTTT	TRBV5-1	TRBJ2-2	16	TRBD2	many
CAKSGVAEAFF	TGTGCCAAATCAGGGGTGGCTGAAGCTTTCTTT	TRBV2	TRBJ1-1	11	-	few
CASVGVSSNQPQHF	TGTGCCAGCGTCGGGGTTTCTAGCAATCAGCCCCAGCATTTT	TRBV6-6	TRBJ1-5	14	-	-
CASSPDRGPYGYTF	TGTGCCAGCAGCCCCGACAGGGGTCCCTATGGCTACACCTTC	TRBV6-1	TRBJ1-2	14	TRBD1	-
CSVPSRGEQYF	TGCAGTGTTCCTTCCCGGGGCGAGCAGTACTTC	TRBV20-1	TRBJ2-7	11	-	-
CASAQGAYEQYF	TGTGCCAGCGCGCAGGGGGCCTACGAGCAGTACTTC	TRBV28	TRBJ2-7	12	TRBD1	-
CASTLRVATSGTQF	TGTGCCAGCACCTTAAGGGTAGCGACTAGCGGGACCCAGTTT	TRBV28	TRBJ2-3	14	TRBD2	-
CASSTTGTGSNEQYF	TGTGCCAGCAGTACGACCGGGACAGGGTCTAACGAGCAGTACTTC	TRBV28	TRBJ2-7	15	TRBD1	-
CSVGRGAYEQYF	TGCAGCGTTGGGCGGGGAGCCTACGAGCAGTACTTC	TRBV29-1	TRBJ2-7	12	-	-
CSVVLAGGPSETQYF	TGCAGCGTTGTTCTGGCGGGGGGACCCTCGGAGACCCAGTACTTC	TRBV29-1	TRBJ2-5	15	TRBD2	few
CASSRGTGGSGELFF	TGTGCCAGCTCACGCGGGACAGGGGGATCCGGGGAGCTGTTTTTT	TRBV18	TRBJ2-2	15	TRBD1	-
CASTRGQQETQYF	TGTGCCAGCACCCGGGGACAGCAAGAGACCCAGTACTTC	TRBV11-2	TRBJ2-5	13	TRBD1	-
CASSIGEYGLNNEQFF	TGTGCCAGTAGTATAGGAGAGTACGGACTAAACAATGAGCAGTTCTTC	TRBV19	TRBJ2-1	16	-	-
CASSQVGEGGDEQFF	TGTGCCAGCAGCCAAGTCGGGGAGGGCGGAGATGAGCAGTTCTTC	TRBV4-2	TRBJ2-1	15	TRBD2	many
CASSHRSSYNEQFF	TGTGCCAGCAGCCACAGGAGCTCCTACAATGAGCAGTTCTTC	TRBV5-8	TRBJ2-1	14	-	-
CASSEGGTGYEQYF	TGTGCCAGCAGTGAGGGCGGGACGGGCTACGAGCAGTACTTC	TRBV11-2	TRBJ2-7	14	-	few
CASNGQGWSYEQYF	TGTGCCAGCAACGGACAGGGTTGGTCCTACGAGCAGTACTTC	TRBV2	TRBJ2-7	14	TRBD1	few
CASSQETSVKTQYF	TGCGCCAGCAGCCAAGAGACTAGCGTAAAGACCCAGTACTTC	TRBV5-4	TRBJ2-5	14	TRBD2	few
CASSQAPYRSYF	TGTGCCAGCAGCCAAGCCCCATACCGGTCCTATTTT	TRBV14	TRBJ1-3	12	-	-
CASSIAPAGTGGFDIQYF	TGTGCCAGTAGTATAGCCCCGGCAGGGACAGGCGGTTTCGACATTCAGTACTTC	TRBV19	TRBJ2-4	18	TRBD1	-
CASSTGTGIHEQFF	TGTGCCAGCAGCACCGGGACAGGGATCCATGAGCAGTTCTTC	TRBV2	TRBJ2-1	14	TRBD1	many
CASHRGASYNEQFF	TGTGCCAGTCACAGGGGGGCCTCCTACAATGAGCAGTTCTTC	TRBV19	TRBJ2-1	14	TRBD1	few
CASSPKRDRYTEAFF	TGTGCCAGCTCACCGAAAAGGGACAGGTATACTGAAGCTTTCTTT	TRBV18	TRBJ1-1	15	TRBD1	-
CASSLPQGAGEQYF	TGTGCCAGCAGTTTACCACAGGGAGCAGGAGAGCAGTACTTC	TRBV28	TRBJ2-7	14	-	few
CAWSEDRAYEQYF	TGTGCCTGGAGCGAGGACAGAGCTTACGAGCAGTACTTC	TRBV30	TRBJ2-7	13	-	many
CASSQAPWTSPSEQFF	TGCGCCAGCAGCCAAGCCCCATGGACTAGTCCGTCTGAGCAGTTCTTC	TRBV4-3	TRBJ2-1	16	TRBD2	-
CAWKSGGFQGEAFF	TGTGCCTGGAAATCAGGGGGTTTTCAGGGTGAAGCTTTCTTT	TRBV30	TRBJ1-1	14	TRBD1	many
CSVQGTSDADTQYF	TGCAGCGTCCAGGGGACTAGCGATGCAGATACGCAGTATTTT	TRBV29-1	TRBJ2-3	14	TRBD2	few
CASSYTGTSGSPEQYF	TGTGCCAGCAGTTACACCGGGACTAGCGGGAGCCCCGAGCAGTACTTC	TRBV6-6	TRBJ2-7	16	TRBD2	few
CASSKGQGGSYEQYF	TGTGCCAGCAGCAAGGGACAGGGCGGCTCCTACGAGCAGTACTTC	TRBV5-4	TRBJ2-7	15	TRBD1	-
CASSLSLNTEAFF	TGTGCCAGCAGCTTATCTCTGAACACTGAAGCTTTCTTT	TRBV7-3	TRBJ1-1	13	-	few
CASGREGGSEQFF	TGTGCGTCGGGGCGGGAGGGTGGTAGTGAGCAGTTCTTC	TRBV9	TRBJ2-1	13	TRBD2	-
CSVAGTSGSRRTDTQYF	TGCAGCGTTGCCGGGACTAGCGGGAGTCGGAGGACAGATACGCAGTATTTT	TRBV29-1	TRBJ2-3	17	TRBD2	-
CASSLDGGSTDTQYF	TGTGCCAGCAGCTTAGATGGTGGCAGCACAGATACGCAGTATTTT	TRBV7-2	TRBJ2-3	15	-	-
CASTYADSFTEAFF	TGTGCCAGCACTTACGCGGACAGCTTCACTGAAGCTTTCTTT	TRBV6-6	TRBJ1-1	14	-	-
CAISETGSENTEAFF	TGTGCCATCAGTGAGACAGGCTCGGAGAACACTGAAGCTTTCTTT	TRBV10-3	TRBJ1-1	15	-	-
CASSLLRTSGSGFNEQFF	TGTGCCAGCTCACTACTAAGGACTAGCGGGAGTGGTTTCAATGAGCAGTTCTTC	TRBV18	TRBJ2-1	18	TRBD2	few
CASSLGRGVQETQYF	TGTGCCAGCAGCTTAGGAAGGGGTGTACAAGAGACCCAGTACTTC	TRBV7-2	TRBJ2-5	15	-	few
CASSLETSEYNEQFF	TGCGCCAGCAGCCTAGAGACTAGCGAATACAATGAGCAGTTCTTC	TRBV4-3	TRBJ2-1	15	TRBD2	many
CASSLGQTGEETQYF	TGTGCCAGCTCCCTTGGACAGACGGGCGAAGAGACCCAGTACTTC	TRBV18	TRBJ2-5	15	-	-
CASSLLPQTGHGELFF	TGTGCCAGCAGTCTCCTCCCCCAGACAGGGCACGGGGAGCTGTTTTTT	TRBV28	TRBJ2-2	16	TRBD1	-
CASSQGRYGQGYEQYF	TGCGCCAGCAGCCAAGGGCGTTACGGACAGGGCTACGAGCAGTACTTC	TRBV4-3	TRBJ2-7	16	TRBD1	few
CASSADEVSNQPQHF	TGTGCCAGCTCCGCCGACGAGGTTAGCAATCAGCCCCAGCATTTT	TRBV18	TRBJ1-5	15	-	-
CASSLELFTGELFF	TGTGCCAGCAGCTTAGAGCTCTTCACCGGGGAGCTGTTTTTT	TRBV7-9	TRBJ2-2	14	-	-
CASSDYRDYGYTF	TGTGCCAGCAGTGACTACAGGGACTATGGCTACACCTTC	TRBV2	TRBJ1-2	13	-	-
CASRIDSGNTIYF	TGTGCCAGCCGTATAGACTCTGGAAACACCATATATTTT	TRBV13	TRBJ1-3	13	-	few
CASSLNSGLVGETQYF	TGTGCCAGCAGCTTAAATAGCGGTCTGGTAGGCGAGACCCAGTACTTC	TRBV7-3	TRBJ2-5	16	-	-
CASSNQRASWYNEQFF	TGTGCCAGCAGCAATCAGCGGGCCTCCTGGTACAATGAGCAGTTCTTC	TRBV7-2	TRBJ2-1	16	-	-
CASSPRQGKSSYEQYF	TGTGCCAGCTCACCAAGGCAGGGGAAGAGCTCCTACGAGCAGTACTTC	TRBV18	TRBJ2-7	16	-	-
CASSFLAPGRDEQYF	TGTGCCAGCAGCTTTTTAGCCCCGGGGAGGGACGAGCAGTACTTC	TRBV7-9	TRBJ2-7	15	TRBD2	many
CASSDPIVRATTDTQYF	TGTGCCAGCAGTGACCCCATAGTGCGGGCGACCACAGATACGCAGTATTTT	TRBV2	TRBJ2-3	17	-	-
CASSFWTSGGSYEQYF	TGTGCCAGCAGCTTCTGGACTAGCGGGGGTTCCTACGAGCAGTACTTC	TRBV7-2	TRBJ2-7	16	TRBD2	-
CASSLPGDQPQHF	TGTGCCAGCAGCCTACCGGGGGATCAGCCCCAGCATTTT	TRBV7-9	TRBJ1-5	13	-	many
CASSFGPSAGETQYF	TGTGCCAGCAGCTTCGGTCCCAGCGCCGGAGAGACCCAGTACTTC	TRBV7-3	TRBJ2-5	15	-	-
CASSKTENTEAFF	TGTGCCAGCTCTAAGACTGAGAACACTGAAGCTTTCTTT	TRBV18	TRBJ1-1	13	-	-
CASSGHTEQFF	TGTGCCAGCAGTGGGCACACTGAGCAGTTCTTC	TRBV6-5	TRBJ2-1	11	-	-